This T cell receptor (beta chain) was retrieved from a study of blood T cell repertoires in COVID-19. On the study more broadly: Some COVID-19 samples were acute and others convalescent; all came from the United States, Italy and Spain. T cells, B-cell-depleted T cells, or PBMCs supplied cDNA or gDNA.

Germline trimming cut 8 bases from V and 2 bases from J; bases unmatched to any gene: 3. The CDR3 loop spans 13 amino acids. Per germline, CDR1 SEHNR and CDR2 FQNEAQ (reference sequence). Participants, about 18 to 89 years old, spanned 25 or so US areas. Membership in each cohort depended on participant-reported clinical history. Only in-frame clones appear in the TCRdb table, and some are missing; sequencing was by immunoSEQ multiplex PCR. Of approximately 200,000 clones in the sample, approximately 89% were seen once. Sample: PBMCs or T cells enriched from blood (not recorded which). The chain employs TRBV7-9 and TRBJ2-4; TRBD2 matches at 7 bases. The TCR was taken from a woman aged 40 to 49 with acute COVID-19. The CDR3 DNA reads TGTGCCAGCTCGGGGGGTTCCAAAAACATTCAGTACTTC. This codes for CASSGGSKNIQYF.